This entry lists 18 T cell receptor beta chains sequenced from one sample in a study of blood T cell repertoires in COVID-19 (dated by TCRdb to 2020 to 2021). The protocol used for the library was the immunoSEQ multiplex PCR assay. TCRdb carries this immuneACCESS record with in-frame sequences only. Its versions omit some clonotypes, under half of them owing to an unresolved V gene in the studies checked, with the rest unexplained. Present in this sample are over 40,000 clones, 84% of which were seen just once. Together, the top ten hold about 7.6% of the sample. Sequencing used peripheral blood. The receptors come from a human donor in a cohort sampled during active COVID-19.

The chain joins TRBV7-3 to TRBJ2-3, with D tentatively TRBD1 (6 bases). Germline assignment: CDR1 SGHTA and CDR2 FQGTGA. CDR3 length: 12 residues. Trimming removed 5 bases at V and 7 bases at J, with 10 bases between. The CDR3 region has the DNA TGTGCCAGCAGCGTCGGGGACAATACGCAGTATTTT. Protein: CASSVGDNTQYF.

The chain carries TRBV14 and TRBJ1-3; D is possibly TRBD1 (6 bases). The CDR3 has 13 amino acids. Germline CDR1 reads SGHDN; CDR2 reads FVKESK. The V gene lost 1 base and the J gene lost 9 bases, with 10 bases spanning the gap. Here the CDR3 reads CASSQVTTGTIYF. The CDR3 DNA is TGTGCCAGCAGCCAAGTCACGACAGGCACCATATATTTT.

The V call is TRBV12-3 or TRBV12-4, the J call TRBJ2-7, with D possibly being TRBD2 (5 bases). V was shortened by 6 bases and J by 2 bases, with 11 bases between the two germline ends. The CDR3 runs 13 residues. DNA for the CDR3: TGTGCCAGCAGCTTCAGGACTCCCTACGAGCAGTACTTC. It yields the protein CASSFRTPYEQYF.

The chain combines TRBV9 with TRBJ2-3; possibly TRBD2 for D (6 bases). This CDR3 is 15 amino acids long. Between the trimmed V and J ends, which lost 3 bases and 1 base, there was a span of 12 bases. CDR1 and CDR2 from the germline V gene are SGDLS and YYNGEE. The CDR3 region has the DNA TGTGCCAGCAGCGCCGTGGCGGGGCGCACAGATACGCAGTATTTT. Encoded protein: CASSAVAGRTDTQYF.

In its sample, this clone was seen a few times. The CDR3 region has the DNA TGCAGCGTTCTAGCCGGGGACAATGAGCAGTTCTTC. Amino acid sequence: CSVLAGDNEQFF. The chain links TRBV29-1 to TRBJ2-1; D is perhaps TRBD2 (5 bases). V lost 5 bases and J 5 bases, leaving 10 bases between the germline ends. CDR3 size: 12 residues. Germline V gives CDR1 SQVTM, CDR2 ANQGSEA.

In DNA, the CDR3 is TGTGCCAGCAGCGTCGAGGGTATTTGGGGCTACACCTTC. It codes for CASSVEGIWGYTF. The chain is built from TRBV7-2 and TRBJ1-2; D remains ambiguous. Trimming pared 5 bases from V and 8 bases from J, leaving 15 bases between. Germline lookup yields CDR1 SGHTA and CDR2 FQGNSA. CDR3 size: 13 residues.

The rearrangement joins TRBV6-5 to TRBJ2-7, with D uncertain. The V gene lost 2 bases and the J gene lost 4 bases, with 12 bases spanning the gap. The CDR3 totals 14 residues. CDR1 MNHEY and CDR2 SVGAGI come from the germline V gene. The CDR3 DNA follows: TGTGCCAGCAGTTACCACGATAGTCTATACGAGCAGTACTTC. Its translation: CASSYHDSLYEQYF.

The chain has TRBV27 and TRBJ1-2; D call uncertain. CDR3 length: 14 amino acids. In germline, CDR1 is MNHEY, CDR2 SMNVEV (reference sequence). V lost 7 bases, J lost 3 bases, and 15 bases lay in between. The chain's CDR3 is CASKARGEHYGYTF. Written as DNA, the CDR3 is TGTGCCAGCAAGGCCCGAGGAGAACACTATGGCTACACCTTC.

V usage is TRBV3-1 (or the pseudogene TRBV3-2) and J usage is TRBJ1-3; TRBD1 aligns across 7 bases. Germline CDR1 LGHDT, CDR2 YNNKEL (reference sequence). The CDR3 length is 15 residues. With 4 bases clipped from V and 4 bases from J, the junction kept 7 bases outside the gene matches. CDR3 loop: CASSPTGDGGNTIYF. The CDR3 coding sequence is TGTGCCAGCAGCCCTACAGGGGACGGAGGAAACACCATATATTTT.

The CDR3 coding sequence is TGTGCCAGCAGCTTAATAGAGGTGCGAGCGGGATTACCATACAATGAGCAGTTCTTC. This translates into CASSLIEVRAGLPYNEQFF. This rearrangement joins TRBV7-2 to TRBJ2-1, with TRBD2 identical over 7 bases. The CDR3 runs 19 residues. The V and J ends lost 2 bases and 4 bases, in that order; junction bases with no gene match: 17. Germline loops: CDR1 SGHTA, CDR2 FQGNSA.

This clone showed up just once. The chain is built from TRBV7-2 and TRBJ2-5, with 8 bases matching TRBD1. The CDR3 sequence is 15 residues long. Per germline, CDR1 SGHTA and CDR2 FQGNSA. J was trimmed by 4 bases and V by 4 bases; bases with no gene match: 8. The CDR3 region has the DNA TGTGCCAGCAGCTCGGGCAGGGGGCTGGGAGAGACCCAGTACTTC. This gives the protein CASSSGRGLGETQYF.

This clone was observed a handful of times. The rearrangement uses TRBV3-1 (or the pseudogene TRBV3-2) and TRBJ1-2, with D perhaps TRBD1 (5 bases). Germline CDR1 reads LGHDT; CDR2 reads YNNKEL (reference sequence). The CDR3 is made up of 14 amino acids. V was cut by 1 base and J by 4 bases, with 10 bases left in between. The CDR3 is CASSQGQGGYGYTF. CDR3 DNA sequence: TGTGCCAGCAGCCAAGGGCAGGGTGGCTATGGCTACACCTTC.

The chain combines TRBV12-3 or TRBV12-4 with TRBJ1-4; D not resolved. The CDR3 length is 12 residues. Trimming removed 3 bases at V and 12 bases at J, with 11 bases between. The CDR3 loop reads CASSFPRLELFF. The CDR3 DNA reads TGTGCCAGCAGTTTCCCGAGGTTGGAACTGTTTTTT.

The chain uses TRBV29-1 and TRBJ2-1; a possible D gene is TRBD1 (6 bases). CDR1 and CDR2 from the germline V gene are SQVTM and ANQGSEA. V was trimmed by 8 bases and J by 7 bases, leaving 12 bases between them. CDR3 length: 11 residues. CDR3 loop: CSKCRGNEQFF. In DNA form, the CDR3 reads TGCAGCAAATGTAGGGGGAATGAGCAGTTCTTC.

This clone was seen a few times. This chain joins TRBV10-3 and TRBJ1-6; no definite D call. Germline CDR1 ENHRY, CDR2 SYGVKD. V was cut by 0 bases and J by 14 bases, with 8 bases left in between. The CDR3 consists of 12 residues. The CDR3 loop reads CAISESRAALHF. The CDR3 DNA reads TGTGCCATCAGTGAGTCGAGGGCAGCCCTCCACTTT.

V and J are TRBV6-2 or TRBV6-3 and TRBJ1-5, with D possibly matching TRBD1 (6 bases). CDR1 and CDR2 (germline): MNHEY, SVGEGT. The CDR3 is 15 amino acids. The V end lost 2 bases, the J end lost 0 bases, and 8 bases lay between the germline ends. The CDR3: CASSYPRGSNQPQHF. The CDR3 DNA follows: TGTGCCAGCAGTTACCCCAGGGGTAGCAATCAGCCCCAGCATTTT.

This chain links TRBV5-1 with TRBJ2-6; 11 bases align to TRBD1. CDR3 length: 17 amino acids. V lost 4 bases, J lost 4 bases, and 7 bases stayed unmatched. Germline V gene sequence: CDR1 SGHRS, CDR2 YFSETQ. The CDR3 spells CASSPDRGLVGANVLTF. In DNA form, the CDR3 reads TGCGCCAGCAGCCCGGACAGGGGGCTAGTAGGGGCCAACGTCCTGACTTTC.

The V call is TRBV6-5, the J call TRBJ1-4; D ambiguous. CDR1 and CDR2 (germline): MNHEY, SVGAGI. This CDR3 is built from 14 residues. The V end lost 6 bases, the J end lost 12 bases, and 20 bases lay between the germline ends. The CDR3 nucleotides are TGTGCCAGCAGCCCGGGAGGCCGATCCTCCCAACTGTTTTTT. It specifies CASSPGGRSSQLFF.